One and the same sample provided the 24 T cell receptor beta chains below, sequenced in a study of cytomegalovirus exposure and HLA in healthy donors. The PCR made use of 60 Vbeta and 13 Jbeta primers. Some clones are missing from TCRdb's copy, which holds only in-frame ones; the method was immunoSEQ multiplex PCR. The table includes about 140,000 clones, 75% to 80% detected once. The sequenced sample was PBMCs. These receptors were collected from a man aged 18-30 years in good health and CMV-seronegative.

This clone is a singleton in its sample. This rearrangement joins TRBV2 to TRBJ2-1; possible D gene TRBD2, 6 bases. The ends were cut back, 3 bases at V and 5 bases at J, with 17 bases in the middle. Germline lookup yields CDR1 SNHLY and CDR2 FYNNEI. The CDR3 covers 16 residues. In DNA, the CDR3 is TGTGCCAGCAGTGAGCGACCCGGAGAGCGGGACAATGAGCAGTTCTTC. Translated, it gives CASSERPGERDNEQFF.

This clone turned up a few times. This chain connects TRBV5-1 to TRBJ2-3; D might be TRBD1 (6 bases). The CDR3 covers 18 residues. Trimming cost V 4 bases and J 4 bases, with 25 bases left between them. The germline V gene has CDR1 SGHRS and CDR2 YFSETQ. The chain's CDR3 is CASSEPVRGTPFPDTQYF. In nucleotides, the CDR3 is TGCGCCAGCAGCGAGCCGGTCAGGGGCACTCCCTTCCCAGATACGCAGTATTTT.

The genes are TRBV15 and TRBJ2-7; 10 nucleotides align to TRBD2. V lost 3 bases and J lost 5; bases outside the gene matches: 4. CDR1 and CDR2 from the germline V gene are LNHNV and YYDKDF (reference sequence). The CDR3 covers 14 residues. CDR3 in DNA: TGTGCCACCAGCAGCACCGGGACTAGCGACGAGCAGTACTTC. Its protein is CATSSTGTSDEQYF. The entire variable domain, with the rest obtained from reference TRBV15 and TRBJ2-7, is as follows: DAMVIQNPRYQVTQFGKPVTLSCSQTLNHNVMYWYQQKSSQAPKLLFHYYDKDFNNEADTPDNFQSRRPNTSFCFLDIRSPGLGDTAMYLCATSSTGTSDEQYFGPGTRLTVT.

The chain is built from TRBV5-1 and TRBJ2-5; TRBD2 matches at 10 bases. With 5 bases clipped from V and 4 bases from J, the junction kept 2 bases outside the gene matches. Germline-derived CDR1 and CDR2 are SGHRS and YFSETQ. This CDR3 has 13 residues. CDR3 DNA: TGCGCCAGCAGACGGACTAGCGGAGAGACCCAGTACTTC. Residues: CASRRTSGETQYF.

The J gene is TRBJ1-5, the V gene TRBV27; 7 bases align to TRBD1. Germline assignment: CDR1 MNHEY and CDR2 SMNVEV (reference sequence). CDR3 length: 16 residues. J was trimmed by 1 base and V by 3 bases; bases with no gene match: 6. CDR3 DNA: TGTGCCAGCAGTTTTTATTCAGGGGGAAGCAATCAGCCCCAGCATTTT. It is translated as CASSFYSGGSNQPQHF.

V and J are TRBV7-3 and TRBJ2-3, with 10 bases fitting TRBD2. The CDR3 length is 15 residues. Unmatched junction bases numbered 5, after V lost 3 bases and J lost 5 bases. The germline gives CDR1 SGHTA, CDR2 FQGTGA. CDR3 residues: CASSFIAGGQDTQYF. The CDR3 coding sequence is TGTGCCAGCAGCTTTATAGCGGGAGGCCAAGATACGCAGTATTTT.

The rearrangement joins TRBV5-4 to TRBJ1-5, with a possible D match to TRBD1 (6 bases). The CDR3 has 13 amino acids. Germline-derived CDR1 and CDR2 are SGHNT and YYREEE (reference sequence). V was trimmed by 0 bases and J by 7 bases, leaving 8 bases between them. This chain's CDR3 is CASSLGGLQPQHF. CDR3 in DNA: TGTGCCAGCAGCTTGGGGGGGCTGCAGCCCCAGCATTTT.

Only one count was recorded for this clone. The chain carries TRBV25-1 and TRBJ1-3; possible D gene TRBD1, 6 bases. The CDR3 consists of 15 residues. The V end was cut by 3 bases, the J end by 2 bases, with 11 bases between. Germline CDR1 reads MGHDK; CDR2 reads SYGVNS. Written as DNA, the CDR3 is TGTGCCAGCAGTGACTCAGGGGTACCTGGAAACACCATATATTTT. Translated, it gives CASSDSGVPGNTIYF.

The V and J genes are TRBV30 and TRBJ1-1; D is unclear. Trimming removed 2 bases at V and 6 bases at J, with 10 bases between. Germline V gene sequence: CDR1 GTSNPN, CDR2 SVGIG (reference sequence). This CDR3 comprises 12 residues. DNA for the CDR3: TGTGCCTGGAGTTTACAGCCCGCTGAAGCTTTCTTT. Its translation: CAWSLQPAEAFF.

The V call is TRBV6-5, the J call TRBJ1-4, with D possibly TRBD1 on 5 matching bases. The V end lost 5 bases, the J end lost 11 bases, and 15 bases lay between the germline ends. The germline V gene encodes CDR1 MNHEY and CDR2 SVGAGI. The length of the CDR3 is 13 residues. For the CDR3, the DNA is TGTGCCAGCAGTGAAAATACAGGAGCTAAACTGTTTTTT. Its protein is CASSENTGAKLFF.

The V and J genes are TRBV7-2 and TRBJ1-2; 10 bases are a match to TRBD1. The V segment lost 5 bases and the J segment 6 bases; nucleotides outside the gene matches: 6. The CDR3 extends over 14 amino acids. CDR1 and CDR2 from the germline V gene are SGHTA and FQGNSA. The CDR3 DNA sequence: TGTGCCAGCAGCGGACAGGGGGGCTTGGATGGCTACACCTTC. Protein sequence: CASSGQGGLDGYTF.

V is TRBV4-1 and J is TRBJ2-3; a weak D match, TRBD2 (6 bases). The ends were cut back, 1 base at V and 4 bases at J, with 18 bases in the middle. CDR3 length equals 17 residues. Germline V CDR1 and CDR2: MGHRA, YSYEKL. The CDR3 nucleotides read TGCGCCAGCAGCCAAGCCTTAGCGGAAGAGAGGCCAGATACGCAGTATTTT. It translates to CASSQALAEERPDTQYF.

The rearrangement joins TRBV5-4 to TRBJ2-1; 8 bases line up with TRBD2. This CDR3 comprises 16 residues. Trimming cost V 0 bases and J 5 bases; bases outside gene matches: 7. Germline CDR1 is SGHNT and CDR2 is YYREEE (reference sequence). Here the CDR3 DNA reads TGTGCCAGCAGCTTGGTGGGGCGGGGGGCCAACAATGAGCAGTTCTTC. Amino acid sequence: CASSLVGRGANNEQFF.

This sequence joins TRBV9 and TRBJ2-7; 11 bases are shared with TRBD2. This CDR3 region has 17 residues. The junction had 7 bases not matched to a gene; V was cut back by 2 bases and J by 0 bases. Germline CDR1 SGDLS, CDR2 YYNGEE. In DNA form, the CDR3 reads TGTGCCAGCAGCGTCGAGGGAGGGACTAGCGGCTCCTACGAGCAGTACTTC. This sequence encodes CASSVEGGTSGSYEQYF.

The V and J genes are TRBV7-2 and TRBJ2-7; 9 bases are a match to TRBD1. The CDR3 totals 15 residues. The junction had 5 bases not matched to a gene; V was cut back by 5 bases and J by 0 bases. CDR1 and CDR2 from the germline V gene are SGHTA and FQGNSA. DNA of the CDR3: TGTGCCAGCAGCCCCGGGACAGGGAGCTCCTACGAGCAGTACTTC. This translates into CASSPGTGSSYEQYF.

This rearrangement joins TRBV6-5 to TRBJ1-2; 7 nucleotides match TRBD1. The CDR3 extends over 13 amino acids. After removal of 2 bases from V and 6 bases from J, the junction contained 3 bases not matched to a gene. The germline CDR1 and CDR2 sequences are MNHEY and SVGAGI. The CDR3 sequence is CASSYTGADGYTF. For the CDR3, the DNA is TGTGCCAGCAGTTACACAGGGGCGGATGGCTACACCTTC.

J is TRBJ1-1 and V is TRBV27, with 7 positions matching TRBD1. This CDR3 comprises 14 residues. Trimming cost V 6 bases and J 0 bases; bases outside gene matches: 4. Germline CDR1 reads MNHEY; CDR2 reads SMNVEV (reference sequence). The CDR3 is CASRKQGMNTEAFF. The DNA for the CDR3 is TGTGCCAGCAGGAAACAGGGGATGAACACTGAAGCTTTCTTT.

This chain links TRBV5-1 with TRBJ2-2, with 7 positions matching TRBD1. Germline assignment: CDR1 SGHRS and CDR2 YFSETQ. The CDR3 has 18 amino acids. With 2 bases clipped from V and 0 bases from J, the junction kept 10 bases outside the gene matches. CDR3 region: CASSFGHRGFSNTGELFF. In DNA, the CDR3 is TGCGCCAGCAGCTTTGGTCACAGGGGATTTTCGAACACCGGGGAGCTGTTTTTT.

This rearrangement joins TRBV10-3 to TRBJ1-2, with 9 bases identical to TRBD1. The CDR3 runs to 14 residues. The V gene end was trimmed by 6 bases and the J gene end by 8 bases; junction bases not matched to a gene: 10. CDR1 and CDR2 (germline): ENHRY, SYGVKD. The CDR3 nucleotides are TGTGCCATCAGCTCTCGACAGGGGGAGGGAGGCTACACCTTC. Its protein product is CAISSRQGEGGYTF.

The chain has TRBV30 and TRBJ1-3; the D is unclear. Germline CDR1 is GTSNPN and CDR2 is SVGIG (reference sequence). The CDR3 contains 15 residues. V dropped 2 bases and J dropped 2 bases, with 13 bases sitting between them. CDR3: CAWSSFGSPGNTIYF. The CDR3 bases are TGTGCCTGGAGTTCTTTCGGGTCCCCTGGAAACACCATATATTTT.

The chain is built from TRBV4-1 and TRBJ2-5; 7 bases are a match to TRBD2. This CDR3 region has 15 residues. Germline lookup yields CDR1 MGHRA and CDR2 YSYEKL. The J segment lost 3 bases and the V segment lost 0 bases, leaving 4 bases of the junction unmatched. The CDR3 nucleotides are TGCGCCAGCAGCCAAGATGGGCTAGCGGAAGAGACCCAGTACTTC. This sequence encodes CASSQDGLAEETQYF.

This sequence joins TRBV4-1 and TRBJ2-7; 9 bases align to TRBD1. Germline CDR1 and CDR2: MGHRA and YSYEKL. V gave up 6 bases and J gave up 6 bases; unmatched junction bases: 9. CDR3 length: 14 amino acids. The CDR3 DNA follows: TGCGCCAGCAGACTGGGACAGGGAGCCGGCGAGCAGTACTTC. Protein sequence: CASRLGQGAGEQYF.

The chain combines TRBV11-2 with TRBJ2-2, with 9 bases identical to TRBD1. V shed 1 base, J shed 5 bases, and the junction held 5 bases outside the gene matches. Germline assignment: CDR1 SGHAT and CDR2 FQNNGV. The CDR3 spans 16 residues. The CDR3 bases are TGTGCCAGCAGCTTAGGGCACAGGGGGCTTACCGGGGAGCTGTTTTTT. Amino acids: CASSLGHRGLTGELFF.

This clone was counted only a few times. The rearrangement links TRBV7-8 to TRBJ2-7, with 8 bases identical to TRBD2. The germline V gene has CDR1 SGHVS and CDR2 FQNEAQ. The CDR3 extends over 17 amino acids. The J segment lost 1 base and the V segment lost 3 bases, leaving 11 bases of the junction unmatched. This chain's CDR3 is CASSFSPGRDGSYEQYF. The CDR3 bases are TGTGCCAGCAGCTTTTCCCCCGGGAGGGACGGATCCTACGAGCAGTACTTC.